These T cell receptor beta chains were read from a single sample in a study of blood T cell repertoires in COVID-19. Assay used: immunoSEQ multiplex PCR; TCRdb lists only in-frame clones, some missing. Among roughly 72,000 clones, over 80% were seen once, and the ten largest hold around 15%. Sample: peripheral blood. These receptors were taken from a woman older than 75 with acute or convalescent COVID-19. CDR3s include the opening cysteine and the closing phenylalanine or tryptophan. Fields, in order: V gene, J gene, D gene, clone size, CDR3 DNA, CDR3 protein. A D gene is named only where the DNA matches it firmly. Clone size appears in some rows only: once, few, many, or a class for an expanded clone.

v_gene: TRBV6-2/TRBV6-3; j_gene: TRBJ2-3; d_gene: TRBD2; abundance: .; CDR3nt: TGTGCCAGCAGCGGACTAGCGGGAGTTAGCACAGATACGCAGTATTTT; CDR3aa: CASSGLAGVSTDTQYF
v_gene: TRBV10-3; j_gene: TRBJ2-3; d_gene: TRBD2; abundance: few; CDR3nt: TGTGCCATCAGTGGGTCTCGCGGGAGGGCAGGAGATACGCAGTATTTT; CDR3aa: CAISGSRGRAGDTQYF
v_gene: TRBV5-1; j_gene: TRBJ2-7; d_gene: TRBD2; abundance: .; CDR3nt: TGCGCCAGCAGCGCTCAAACTAGCGGGAGAACCTACGAGCAGTACTTC; CDR3aa: CASSAQTSGRTYEQYF
v_gene: TRBV5-1; j_gene: TRBJ2-5; d_gene: .; abundance: .; CDR3nt: TGCGCCAGCAGCTTGACGTCCAGGGGCGGAGAGACCCAGTACTTC; CDR3aa: CASSLTSRGGETQYF
v_gene: TRBV27; j_gene: TRBJ2-7; d_gene: TRBD2; abundance: .; CDR3nt: TGTGCCAGCAGTGTTAGCGGGAGGGCTACCTACGAGCAGTACTTC; CDR3aa: CASSVSGRATYEQYF
v_gene: TRBV21-1; j_gene: TRBJ2-7; d_gene: .; abundance: .; CDR3nt: TGTGCCAGCAGCAAGCGCGACGGGGGCTACGAGCAGTACTTC; CDR3aa: CASSKRDGGYEQYF
v_gene: TRBV12-3/TRBV12-4; j_gene: TRBJ2-1; d_gene: .; abundance: .; CDR3nt: TGTGCCAGCAGGCGATACAATGAGCAGTTCTTC; CDR3aa: CASRRYNEQFF
v_gene: TRBV9; j_gene: TRBJ2-7; d_gene: TRBD1; abundance: .; CDR3nt: TGTGCCAGCAGCGTGACAGGGAGCTCCTACGAGCAGTACTTC; CDR3aa: CASSVTGSSYEQYF
v_gene: TRBV5-1; j_gene: TRBJ2-2; d_gene: TRBD1; abundance: .; CDR3nt: TGCGCCAGCAGCTCGCAACCGGGACAGTTAACCGGGGAGCTGTTTTTT; CDR3aa: CASSSQPGQLTGELFF
v_gene: TRBV4-2; j_gene: TRBJ2-7; d_gene: .; abundance: .; CDR3nt: TGTGCCAGCAGCCAAGAGAGGTCCCCCCTCTACGAGCAGTACTTC; CDR3aa: CASSQERSPLYEQYF
v_gene: TRBV13; j_gene: TRBJ2-7; d_gene: .; abundance: .; CDR3nt: TGTGCCAGCAGCTCCGTCCAGGGCGGCGAGCAGTACTTC; CDR3aa: CASSSVQGGEQYF
v_gene: TRBV3-1/TRBV3-2; j_gene: TRBJ1-2; d_gene: TRBD1; abundance: .; CDR3nt: TGTGCCAGCAGCCAAATCGGGGGTCGGACAGGCCTCTATGGCTACACCTTC; CDR3aa: CASSQIGGRTGLYGYTF
v_gene: TRBV5-1; j_gene: TRBJ2-1; d_gene: TRBD2; abundance: once; CDR3nt: TGCGCCAGCAGCGCGGGAGGGCCAACCTACAATGAGCAGTTCTTC; CDR3aa: CASSAGGPTYNEQFF
v_gene: TRBV5-4; j_gene: TRBJ2-3; d_gene: .; abundance: .; CDR3nt: TGTGCCAGCAGCGGCCGGACTAGCACAGATACGCAGTATTTT; CDR3aa: CASSGRTSTDTQYF
v_gene: TRBV7-6; j_gene: TRBJ2-4; d_gene: .; abundance: .; CDR3nt: TGTGCCAGCAGTCACGGTACCGGGACACCGATAGCCAAAAACATTCAGTACTTC; CDR3aa: CASSHGTGTPIAKNIQYF
v_gene: TRBV15; j_gene: TRBJ1-3; d_gene: TRBD1; abundance: .; CDR3nt: TGTGCCACCAGCAGGCTTCGGACAGGGTGGCCTGGAAACACCATATATTTT; CDR3aa: CATSRLRTGWPGNTIYF
v_gene: TRBV15; j_gene: TRBJ2-2; d_gene: TRBD2; abundance: .; CDR3nt: TGTGCCACCACTAGCGGGGCGAACACCGGGGAGCTGTTTTTT; CDR3aa: CATTSGANTGELFF
v_gene: TRBV11-2; j_gene: TRBJ2-7; d_gene: TRBD2; abundance: .; CDR3nt: TGTGCCAGCAACCCAACGACTAGCGCCACAGGCGAGCAGTACTTC; CDR3aa: CASNPTTSATGEQYF
v_gene: TRBV19; j_gene: TRBJ2-6; d_gene: .; abundance: once; CDR3nt: TGTGCCAGTATTCCTGACAGCCTCTCTGGGGCCAACGTCCTGACTTTC; CDR3aa: CASIPDSLSGANVLTF
v_gene: TRBV5-4; j_gene: TRBJ2-4; d_gene: TRBD2; abundance: .; CDR3nt: TGTGCCAGCAGTTACCCCGGGACTAGCGACCTAGCCAAAAACATTCAGTACTTC; CDR3aa: CASSYPGTSDLAKNIQYF
v_gene: TRBV7-6; j_gene: TRBJ2-3; d_gene: TRBD2; abundance: once; CDR3nt: TGTGCCAGCAGCAAAGGACAGGGACTAGCGTTGACAGATACGCAGTATTTT; CDR3aa: CASSKGQGLALTDTQYF
v_gene: TRBV6-4; j_gene: TRBJ2-1; d_gene: TRBD2; abundance: .; CDR3nt: TGTGCCAGCAGAATACTAGCGGGAGGGCGTGGTGAGCAGTTCTTC; CDR3aa: CASRILAGGRGEQFF
v_gene: TRBV28; j_gene: TRBJ2-1; d_gene: TRBD2; abundance: .; CDR3nt: TGTGCCAGCTTGGGGGGGATCTCCTACAATGAGCAGTTCTTC; CDR3aa: CASLGGISYNEQFF
v_gene: TRBV9; j_gene: TRBJ1-6; d_gene: TRBD1; abundance: .; CDR3nt: TGTGCCAGCAGCGCCACGACAGGGGGCGCAAATTCACCCCTCCACTTT; CDR3aa: CASSATTGGANSPLHF
v_gene: TRBV12-5; j_gene: TRBJ2-7; d_gene: TRBD1; abundance: .; CDR3nt: TGTGCTAGTGGAACGGACAGGAGTACTTACGAGCAGTACTTC; CDR3aa: CASGTDRSTYEQYF
v_gene: TRBV6-5; j_gene: TRBJ1-3; d_gene: .; abundance: few; CDR3nt: TGTGCCAGCTCACCAGAGGGGGGGCGTGGAAACACCATATATTTT; CDR3aa: CASSPEGGRGNTIYF
v_gene: TRBV4-3; j_gene: TRBJ2-3; d_gene: .; abundance: .; CDR3nt: TGCGCCAGCAGCCAGTGGGGGGTTGGGACAGATACGCAGTATTTT; CDR3aa: CASSQWGVGTDTQYF
v_gene: TRBV5-1; j_gene: TRBJ1-1; d_gene: TRBD1; abundance: .; CDR3nt: TGCGCCAGCAGCTTGGCCGGGACAGGGGGGACTGAAGCTTTCTTT; CDR3aa: CASSLAGTGGTEAFF
v_gene: TRBV5-6; j_gene: TRBJ2-7; d_gene: TRBD2; abundance: .; CDR3nt: TGTGCCAGCAGTCTTAGACTAGCGGGAGGACCCCCTCAGTACTTC; CDR3aa: CASSLRLAGGPPQYF
v_gene: TRBV11-2; j_gene: TRBJ2-7; d_gene: .; abundance: .; CDR3nt: TGTGCCAGCAGCTTTGGCAGCTCCTACGAGCAGTACTTC; CDR3aa: CASSFGSSYEQYF
v_gene: TRBV18; j_gene: TRBJ2-7; d_gene: TRBD2; abundance: .; CDR3nt: TGTGCCAGCTCCCCAAGCGGGAGGTCCTACGAGCAGTACTTC; CDR3aa: CASSPSGRSYEQYF
v_gene: TRBV11-2; j_gene: TRBJ2-2; d_gene: TRBD1; abundance: .; CDR3nt: TGTGCCAGCAGCTTAGCACCGACAGGGTGGAGAACCGGGGAGCTGTTTTTT; CDR3aa: CASSLAPTGWRTGELFF
v_gene: TRBV27; j_gene: TRBJ2-1; d_gene: TRBD2; abundance: .; CDR3nt: TGTGCCAGCAGACAGGGAGGACTAGCGTACAATGAGCAGTTCTTC; CDR3aa: CASRQGGLAYNEQFF
v_gene: TRBV24-1; j_gene: TRBJ2-1; d_gene: TRBD2; abundance: .; CDR3nt: TGTGCCACCAGTGACCCCAGACACCGGACTAGATACAATGAGCAGTTCTTC; CDR3aa: CATSDPRHRTRYNEQFF
v_gene: TRBV9; j_gene: TRBJ2-7; d_gene: .; abundance: .; CDR3nt: TGTGCCAGCAGCGACACAGGGTCCCACGAGCAGTACTTC; CDR3aa: CASSDTGSHEQYF
v_gene: TRBV9; j_gene: TRBJ2-2; d_gene: .; abundance: .; CDR3nt: TGTGCCAGCAGCGCTACCGGGAGCAAGGAAGGGGAGCTGTTTTTT; CDR3aa: CASSATGSKEGELFF
v_gene: TRBV7-2; j_gene: TRBJ2-1; d_gene: TRBD2; abundance: .; CDR3nt: TGTGCCAGCAGCTTCCGACTAGCGGGTACCTACAATGAGCAGTTCTTC; CDR3aa: CASSFRLAGTYNEQFF
v_gene: TRBV18; j_gene: TRBJ1-1; d_gene: .; abundance: .; CDR3nt: TGTGCCAGCTCAAATGCCAGGGCTATGAACACTGAAGCTTTCTTT; CDR3aa: CASSNARAMNTEAFF
v_gene: TRBV7-2; j_gene: TRBJ2-2; d_gene: .; abundance: once; CDR3nt: TGTGCCAGCGGGGTAGACTACCTCACCGGGGAGCTGTTTTTT; CDR3aa: CASGVDYLTGELFF
v_gene: TRBV2; j_gene: TRBJ2-4; d_gene: .; abundance: once; CDR3nt: TGTGCCAGCAGTGAAATGGCAACAAAAAACATTCAGTACTTC; CDR3aa: CASSEMATKNIQYF
v_gene: TRBV5-8; j_gene: TRBJ2-2; d_gene: TRBD2; abundance: .; CDR3nt: TGTGCCAGCAGACTAGCGGGACCCAGCACCGGGGAGCTGTTTTTT; CDR3aa: CASRLAGPSTGELFF
v_gene: TRBV5-8; j_gene: TRBJ1-5; d_gene: .; abundance: .; CDR3nt: TGTGCCAGCAGCTTGCGATTTGGCCCCTTACAGCCCCAGCATTTT; CDR3aa: CASSLRFGPLQPQHF
v_gene: TRBV5-6; j_gene: TRBJ1-1; d_gene: TRBD1; abundance: .; CDR3nt: TGTGCCAGCAGCTTGGCCCACAGGGGGGGCACTGAAGCTTTCTTT; CDR3aa: CASSLAHRGGTEAFF
v_gene: TRBV5-4; j_gene: TRBJ1-1; d_gene: .; abundance: few; CDR3nt: TGTGCCAGCAGCCCCGGAGGGCGGGGAGGGAACACTGAAGCTTTCTTT; CDR3aa: CASSPGGRGGNTEAFF
v_gene: TRBV29-1; j_gene: TRBJ1-5; d_gene: TRBD1; abundance: .; CDR3nt: TGCAGCGCCGGACAGGGAAATCAGCCCCAGCATTTT; CDR3aa: CSAGQGNQPQHF
v_gene: TRBV5-1; j_gene: TRBJ2-7; d_gene: TRBD1; abundance: few; CDR3nt: TGCGCCAGCAGCTTAGGGACAGCTAGGGACGAGCAGTACTTC; CDR3aa: CASSLGTARDEQYF
v_gene: TRBV13; j_gene: TRBJ1-1; d_gene: TRBD1; abundance: .; CDR3nt: TGTGCCAGCAGCCGTTGGGGACAGGGGAGGAACACTGAAGCTTTCTTT; CDR3aa: CASSRWGQGRNTEAFF
v_gene: TRBV6-5; j_gene: TRBJ1-4; d_gene: TRBD1; abundance: .; CDR3nt: TGTGCCAGCAGCGGAGGGACAGGTATTAGGGAAAAACTGTTTTTT; CDR3aa: CASSGGTGIREKLFF
v_gene: TRBV29-1; j_gene: TRBJ1-1; d_gene: .; abundance: .; CDR3nt: TGCAGTGGGGCGGAACTCAACACTGAAGCTTTCTTT; CDR3aa: CSGAELNTEAFF
v_gene: TRBV4-3; j_gene: TRBJ2-1; d_gene: .; abundance: .; CDR3nt: TGCGCCAGCAGCCAAGATCTAGCGAACTCCTACAATGAGCAGTTCTTC; CDR3aa: CASSQDLANSYNEQFF
v_gene: TRBV24-1; j_gene: TRBJ1-1; d_gene: TRBD1; abundance: .; CDR3nt: TGTGCCACCAGTGATCTGGACAGGCGGTACAAAGCGGGCTTT; CDR3aa: CATSDLDRRYKAGF
v_gene: TRBV18; j_gene: TRBJ1-2; d_gene: TRBD1; abundance: .; CDR3nt: TGTGCCAGCTCACCGCTACAGGGGGCGCAGACTGGCTACACCTTC; CDR3aa: CASSPLQGAQTGYTF
v_gene: TRBV6-5; j_gene: TRBJ2-2; d_gene: TRBD1; abundance: .; CDR3nt: TGTGCCAGCAGCTCCAGGGGGCCCGGGGAGCTGTTTTTT; CDR3aa: CASSSRGPGELFF
v_gene: TRBV4-1; j_gene: TRBJ2-1; d_gene: TRBD2; abundance: .; CDR3nt: TGCGCCAGCAGCCAAGATCAGGGGACTAGCTGGAATGAGCAGTTCTTC; CDR3aa: CASSQDQGTSWNEQFF
v_gene: TRBV10-3; j_gene: TRBJ1-5; d_gene: TRBD1; abundance: .; CDR3nt: TGTGCCATCAGCCCGGGACAGGGGTCTGATCAGCCCCAGCATTTT; CDR3aa: CAISPGQGSDQPQHF
v_gene: TRBV6-5; j_gene: TRBJ2-3; d_gene: .; abundance: .; CDR3nt: TGTGCCAGCAGGGGGCAGGGCACAGATACGCAGTATTTT; CDR3aa: CASRGQGTDTQYF